The rows below give T cell receptor beta chains drawn from one sample of a study of blood T cell repertoires in COVID-19. Profiled with immunoSEQ multiplex PCR; TCRdb holds only in-frame clones, not every one. Of tens of thousands of clones in the sample, around nine tenths were seen once. Sequencing used peripheral blood. The receptor set was obtained from a human donor with active COVID-19. The donor label of this sample is uncertain. CDR3s include the opening cysteine and the closing phenylalanine or tryptophan. A D gene is named only where the DNA matches it firmly. Clone size appears in some rows only: once, few, many, or a class for an expanded clone.

- | TRBJ1-4 | - | TRBV7-9 | CASSLVVTENEKLFF | TGTGCCAGCAGCTTAGTAGTGACAGAGAATGAAAAACTGTTTTTT
- | TRBJ2-1 | - | TRBV28 | CASMAGATAAYNEQFF | TGTGCCAGCATGGCGGGGGCTACAGCCGCCTACAATGAGCAGTTCTTC
once | TRBJ2-1 | TRBD2 | TRBV20-1 | CSASGWREVNEQFF | TGCAGTGCTAGTGGGTGGCGGGAGGTCAATGAGCAGTTCTTC
- | TRBJ1-1 | - | TRBV30 | CAWTYGLSNTEAFF | TGTGCCTGGACTTACGGACTTTCGAACACTGAAGCTTTCTTT
once | TRBJ2-1 | TRBD2 | TRBV9 | CASSVETSANEQFF | TGTGCCAGCAGCGTAGAAACTAGCGCGAATGAGCAGTTCTTC
- | TRBJ2-7 | - | TRBV27 | CASSFTVRAEQYF | TGTGCCAGCAGTTTCACCGTGAGGGCCGAGCAGTACTTC
- | TRBJ2-7 | - | TRBV27 | CASSYNLEQYF | TGTGCCAGCAGTTACAACCTCGAGCAGTACTTC
- | TRBJ2-4 | - | TRBV27 | CASSPSHYGQNIQYF | TGTGCCAGCAGTCCATCCCACTATGGCCAAAACATTCAGTACTTC
- | TRBJ1-3 | TRBD1 | TRBV29-1 | CSAGTGGSAAGNTIYF | TGCAGCGCGGGGACAGGGGGCTCCGCCGCTGGAAACACCATATATTTT
- | TRBJ2-2 | TRBD2 | TRBV19 | CASSIVGLAGNTGELFF | TGTGCCAGTAGTATAGTTGGACTAGCGGGTAACACCGGGGAGCTGTTTTTT
- | TRBJ2-7 | TRBD1 | TRBV5-5 | CASSYQGAATYEQYF | TGTGCCAGCAGCTATCAGGGGGCTGCTACGTACGAGCAGTACTTC
- | TRBJ2-3 | TRBD2 | TRBV7-6 | CASSLRLAGKPDTQYF | TGTGCCAGCAGCTTACGACTAGCGGGAAAGCCAGATACGCAGTATTTT
- | TRBJ2-1 | TRBD2 | TRBV4-3 | CASSQYAGGSLAGGNEQFF | TGCGCCAGCAGCCAGTATGCGGGCGGGAGTCTCGCCGGAGGCAATGAGCAGTTCTTC
- | TRBJ2-1 | TRBD2 | TRBV4-1 | CASSKPGTSEQFF | TGCGCCAGCAGCAAACCCGGGACTAGCGAGCAGTTCTTC
- | TRBJ2-1 | TRBD2 | TRBV9 | CASSTLAGVNNEQFF | TGTGCCAGCAGCACCCTAGCGGGAGTTAACAATGAGCAGTTCTTC
once | TRBJ2-1 | TRBD2 | TRBV2 | CASSEWLADDEQFF | TGTGCCAGCAGTGAGTGGCTAGCGGACGATGAGCAGTTCTTC
- | TRBJ2-5 | TRBD1 | TRBV7-2 | CASSLPGTEQETQYF | TGTGCCAGCAGCTTACCCGGGACAGAACAAGAGACCCAGTACTTC
- | TRBJ2-7 | - | TRBV7-9 | CASSLASGIRYF | TGTGCCAGCAGCTTAGCTTCGGGGATTCGGTACTTC
few | TRBJ2-2 | - | TRBV2 | CASRGAGELFF | TGTGCCAGCAGGGGAGCCGGGGAGCTGTTTTTT
once | TRBJ2-7 | - | TRBV11-2 | CASSRTVRTYEQYF | TGTGCCAGCAGCCGGACAGTCCGCACCTACGAGCAGTACTTC
- | TRBJ2-7 | TRBD2 | TRBV4-2 | CASSQESSGRYEQYF | TGTGCCAGCAGCCAAGAGAGTAGCGGGAGGTACGAGCAGTACTTC
- | TRBJ2-2 | - | TRBV25-1 | CASSELSVLFF | TGTGCCAGCAGTGAGCTGTCGGTACTGTTTTTT
- | TRBJ2-7 | - | TRBV6-5 | CASSRTRGLDYEQYF | TGTGCCAGCAGCCGAACCCGGGGACTGGACTACGAGCAGTACTTC
- | TRBJ1-6 | - | TRBV3-1/TRBV3-2 | CASSQGGRTYNSPLHF | TGTGCCAGCAGCCAAGGGGGGCGGACCTATAATTCACCCCTCCACTTT
- | TRBJ2-7 | TRBD1 | TRBV6-5 | CASRPGQGPYEQYF | TGTGCCAGCAGGCCGGGACAGGGGCCCTACGAGCAGTACTTC
- | TRBJ2-3 | TRBD2 | TRBV9 | CASSLMTSGSGDTQYF | TGTGCCAGCAGCCTAATGACTAGCGGGAGCGGAGATACGCAGTATTTT
- | TRBJ1-5 | TRBD1 | TRBV20-1 | CSASGTGYRPQHF | TGCAGTGCTAGTGGGACAGGGTATCGGCCCCAGCATTTT
- | TRBJ2-5 | TRBD2 | TRBV4-3 | CASSQDPDTSGGTQYF | TGCGCCAGCAGCCAAGATCCAGACACTAGCGGGGGGACCCAGTACTTC
- | TRBJ2-7 | TRBD1 | TRBV11-3 | CASSPTGVGEQYF | TGTGCCAGCAGCCCGACAGGGGTAGGCGAGCAGTACTTC
- | TRBJ1-5 | TRBD1 | TRBV28 | CASRPGGKGQPQHF | TGTGCCAGCAGGCCAGGGGGCAAGGGTCAGCCCCAGCATTTT
- | TRBJ2-1 | - | TRBV6-6 | CASSHSEDNEQFF | TGTGCCAGCAGTCACTCGGAGGACAATGAGCAGTTCTTC
- | TRBJ2-5 | TRBD2 | TRBV3-1/TRBV3-2 | CASSQELAGLPDRETQYF | TGTGCCAGCAGCCAAGAACTAGCGGGCCTCCCAGATCGAGAGACCCAGTACTTC
- | TRBJ2-7 | TRBD2 | TRBV27 | CASSLSGSIYEQYF | TGTGCCAGCAGTTTAAGCGGGAGTATATACGAGCAGTACTTC
- | TRBJ2-5 | - | TRBV29-1 | CSVDPPGSGETQYF | TGCAGCGTTGATCCGCCAGGGTCCGGGGAGACCCAGTACTTC
- | TRBJ2-1 | TRBD1 | TRBV7-3 | CASSLRGQGPYNEQFF | TGTGCCAGCAGCTTACGGGGACAGGGCCCCTACAATGAGCAGTTCTTC
- | TRBJ2-1 | - | TRBV5-1 | CASSNPTGTGDNEQFF | TGCGCCAGCAGCAACCCGACCGGGACTGGAGACAATGAGCAGTTCTTC
once | TRBJ1-6 | TRBD1 | TRBV5-1 | CASSLGQGSHSPLHF | TGCGCCAGCAGCTTGGGACAGGGGTCTCATTCACCCCTCCACTTT
- | TRBJ2-2 | TRBD1 | TRBV7-8 | CASSLVGPGQSYTGELFF | TGTGCCAGCAGCTTAGTCGGTCCGGGACAGAGTTACACCGGGGAGCTGTTTTTT
- | TRBJ2-7 | TRBD1 | TRBV29-1 | CSATGANSYEQYF | TGCAGCGCGACAGGGGCGAACTCCTACGAGCAGTACTTC
- | TRBJ2-7 | - | TRBV2 | CASSGVPTQGEQYF | TGTGCCAGCAGCGGTGTCCCGACCCAGGGCGAGCAGTACTTC
- | TRBJ2-2 | - | TRBV12-5 | CASGLTGTTGELFF | TGTGCTAGTGGTTTGACAGGAACTACCGGGGAGCTGTTTTTT
- | TRBJ1-5 | TRBD1 | TRBV6-5 | CASRMGQLNQPQHF | TGTGCCAGCAGAATGGGACAGTTAAATCAGCCCCAGCATTTT
- | TRBJ2-1 | TRBD1 | TRBV11-3 | CASSIDRVNEQFF | TGTGCCAGCAGCATCGACAGGGTGAATGAGCAGTTCTTC
- | TRBJ1-2 | TRBD1 | TRBV28 | CASSSPSGTGNSNYGYTF | TGTGCCAGCAGTTCGCCCAGCGGGACAGGGAATTCTAACTATGGCTACACCTTC
- | TRBJ2-1 | - | TRBV6-1 | CASSEAYRANEQFF | TGTGCCAGCAGTGAAGCCTACAGGGCCAATGAGCAGTTCTTC
- | TRBJ2-7 | - | TRBV11-1 | CASGGTTYEQYF | TGTGCCAGCGGGGGCACCACCTACGAGCAGTACTTC
few | TRBJ1-1 | - | TRBV11-2 | CASSLGAFTLGQAITEAFF | TGTGCCAGCAGCTTAGGGGCGTTCACTTTGGGGCAAGCGATCACTGAAGCTTTCTTT
- | TRBJ2-1 | TRBD2 | TRBV7-3 | CASSQTGTSGYNEQFF | TGTGCCAGCAGCCAAACCGGGACTAGCGGCTACAATGAGCAGTTCTTC
- | TRBJ1-1 | - | TRBV6-5 | CASSRITTSGTEAFF | TGTGCCAGCAGCCGAATAACCACATCGGGAACTGAAGCTTTCTTT
- | TRBJ2-1 | - | TRBV7-3 | CASSLTHGGAYNEQFF | TGTGCCAGCAGCTTAACGCATGGCGGAGCTTACAATGAGCAGTTCTTC
- | TRBJ2-2 | TRBD1 | TRBV10-2 | CASSDSADRGSGELFF | TGCGCCAGCAGTGATTCCGCGGACAGGGGTTCCGGGGAGCTGTTTTTT
- | TRBJ2-5 | - | TRBV11-2 | CASSLLGSGEETQYF | TGTGCCAGCAGCTTACTAGGGAGCGGTGAAGAGACCCAGTACTTC
- | TRBJ2-3 | TRBD2 | TRBV19 | CASSSWTSGNDTDTQYF | TGTGCCAGTAGTTCCTGGACTAGCGGCAATGACACAGATACGCAGTATTTT
medium-sized | TRBJ2-3 | - | TRBV5-4 | CASKQTGTVTDTQYF | TGTGCCAGCAAACAGACAGGGACTGTCACAGATACGCAGTATTTT